These T cell receptor beta chains were read from a single sample in a study of T-cell reconstitution after alpha-beta-depleted transplantation in children. TCRdb called the PCR reads again in MiXCR, with one record for every CDR3 protein. The data contain about 830,000 distinct CDR3 sequences, 15% to 20% of them singletons. The sequenced sample was PBMCs, mostly from graft donor cells, obtained 360 days after TCRalphabeta/CD19-depleted stem cell transplant. The receptors come from a male patient younger than 18 who had a stem cell transplant for acute lymphoblastic leukemia, so the T cells may come from the graft donor. The CDR3 runs from the conserved cysteine through the conserved F or W. A D gene is named only where the DNA matches it firmly. A clone size is listed for some rows: how often the clone was seen (once, few, many), or a class if it is expanded.

j_call d_call v_call clone_size cdr3_aa cdr3_nt
TRBJ2-1 - TRBV20-1 few CSASLPRGEQFF TGCAGTGCTAGCCTCCCGAGGGGTGAGCAGTTCTTC
TRBJ2-1 - TRBV2 - CASSEGAPYNEQFF TGTGCCAGCAGTGAAGGGGCCCCGTACAATGAGCAGTTCTTC
TRBJ2-2 TRBD1 TRBV27 - CASSASTGGTGELFF TGTGCCAGCAGTGCATCCACAGGGGGCACCGGGGAGCTGTTTTTT
TRBJ2-7 - TRBV12-3/TRBV12-4 few CASRGQGLHEQYF TGTGCCAGCAGGGGGCAGGGCCTCCACGAGCAGTACTTC
TRBJ2-5 - TRBV25-1 few CASSAGFQETQYF TGTGCCAGCAGTGCAGGGTTCCAAGAGACCCAGTACTTC
TRBJ2-1 TRBD2 TRBV18 many CASSLRSGRYNEQFF TGTGCCAGCTCTCTACGGAGCGGGAGGTATAATGAGCAGTTCTTC
TRBJ2-5 TRBD1 TRBV9 few CASSGRQGHPAETQYF TGTGCCAGCAGCGGAAGACAGGGGCACCCAGCAGAGACCCAGTACTTC
TRBJ2-7 - TRBV5-1 - CASKTAEGPYEQYF TGCGCCAGCAAAACCGCGGAGGGCCCCTACGAGCAGTACTTC
TRBJ1-1 TRBD1 TRBV2 - CASSRDRGDTEAFF TGTGCCAGCAGCCGGGACAGGGGGGACACTGAAGCTTTCTTT
TRBJ2-1 TRBD2 TRBV24-1 - CATKVSGSHEQFF TGTGCCACCAAGGTTAGCGGGAGCCATGAGCAGTTCTTC
TRBJ1-6 - TRBV5-1 - CASSLGQNNSPLHF TGCGCCAGCAGCTTAGGACAAAATAATTCACCCCTCCACTTT
TRBJ2-5 - TRBV6-2/TRBV6-3 few CASSSLRQTQYF TGTGCCAGCAGTTCCCTGAGACAGACCCAGTACTTC
TRBJ2-6 TRBD2 TRBV29-1 - CSVGLAGAGANVLTF TGCAGCGTTGGACTAGCGGGAGCCGGGGCCAACGTCCTGACTTTC
TRBJ1-2 - TRBV4-1 - CASSQGLANYGYTF TGCGCCAGCAGCCAAGGACTCGCTAACTATGGCTACACCTTC
TRBJ1-3 - TRBV20-1 - CSARVPGPHSGNTIYF TGCAGTGCTAGGGTTCCGGGACCGCACTCTGGAAACACCATATATTTT
TRBJ2-3 - TRBV5-1 many CASSLEGPPREDTQYF TGCGCCAGCAGCTTGGAGGGCCCACCGAGGGAGGATACGCAGTATTTT
TRBJ2-7 - TRBV7-6 - CASSSPTFYEQYF TGTGCCAGCAGCTCCCCGACTTTCTACGAGCAGTACTTC